The clone carrying this TCR beta chain was recorded many times. What it binds is not known. Researchers took RNA transcripts and amplified the TCR beta CDR3 regions from them. When the TCR CDR3 underwent first-round RT-PCR, the HTBI primer set was used. Via MiXCR, TCRdb re-called the multiplex PCR reads, giving one row per CDR3 protein. The table has 560,000 or so distinct CDR3 sequences, 35% to 55% seen once; the top ten hold about 8.2%. This CDR3 region has 16 residues. V lost 6 bases and J 3 bases, leaving 17 bases between the germline ends. CDR1 SGHVS and CDR2 FQNEAQ come from the germline V gene. The data are from a study of T cells in Graves' hyperthyroidism and ophthalmopathy. Overall study results and limits: Most expanded thyroid clonotypes above 0.001 recurred in blood.

The receptor comes from a woman under 30 with Graves' hyperthyroidism. This sequence joins TRBV7-8 and TRBJ1-4; D is possibly TRBD1 (6 bases). The sample was peripheral blood or thyroid tissue (not recorded which). CDR3 nucleotides: TGTGCCAGCAGACCCCCAGGGGTTGGTGCTAATGAAAAACTGTTTTTT. It specifies CASRPPGVGANEKLFF.